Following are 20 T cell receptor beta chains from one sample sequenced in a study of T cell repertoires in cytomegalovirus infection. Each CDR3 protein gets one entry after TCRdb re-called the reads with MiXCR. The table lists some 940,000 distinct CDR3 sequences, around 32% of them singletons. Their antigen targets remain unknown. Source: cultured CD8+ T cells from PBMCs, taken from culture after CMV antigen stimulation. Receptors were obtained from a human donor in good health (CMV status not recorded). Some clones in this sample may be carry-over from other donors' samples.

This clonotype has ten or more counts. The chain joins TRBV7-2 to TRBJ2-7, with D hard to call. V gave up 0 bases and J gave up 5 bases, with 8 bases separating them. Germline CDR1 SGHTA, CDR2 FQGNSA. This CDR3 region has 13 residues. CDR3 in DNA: TGTGCCAGCAGCTTAGCCCCCCGAGACGAGCAGTACGTC. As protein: CASSLAPRDEQYV.

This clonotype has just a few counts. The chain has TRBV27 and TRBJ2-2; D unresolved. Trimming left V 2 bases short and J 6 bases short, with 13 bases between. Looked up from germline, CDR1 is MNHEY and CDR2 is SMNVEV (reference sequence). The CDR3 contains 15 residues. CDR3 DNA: TGTGCCAGCAGTTTAACCCCCTTGGCAGCCGGGGAGCTGTTTTTT. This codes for CASSLTPLAAGELFF.

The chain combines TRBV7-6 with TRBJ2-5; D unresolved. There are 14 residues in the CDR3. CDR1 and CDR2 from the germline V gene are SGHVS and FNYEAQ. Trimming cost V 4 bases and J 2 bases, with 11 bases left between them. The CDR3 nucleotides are TGTGCCAGCAGCTCCGACCCAAGTCAAGAGACCCAGTACTTC. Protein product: CASSSDPSQETQYF. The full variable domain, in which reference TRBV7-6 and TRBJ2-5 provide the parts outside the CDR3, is GAGVSQSPRYKVTKRGQDVALRCDPISGHVSLYWYRQALGQGPEFLTYFNYEAQQDKSGLPNDRFSAERPEGSISTLTIQRTEQRDSAMYRCASSSDPSQETQYFGPGTRLLVL.

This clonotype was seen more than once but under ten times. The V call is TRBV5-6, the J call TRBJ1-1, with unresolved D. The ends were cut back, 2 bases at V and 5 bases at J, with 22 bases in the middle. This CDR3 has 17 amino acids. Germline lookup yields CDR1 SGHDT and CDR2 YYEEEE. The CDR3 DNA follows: TGTGCCAGCAGCTTTTATGGGTTAATGATATCTGGGACTGAAGCTTTCTTT. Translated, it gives CASSFYGLMISGTEAFF.

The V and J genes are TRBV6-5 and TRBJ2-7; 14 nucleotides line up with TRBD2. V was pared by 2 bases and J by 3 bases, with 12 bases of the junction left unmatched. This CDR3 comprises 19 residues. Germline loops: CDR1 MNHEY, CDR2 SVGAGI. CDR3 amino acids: CASSYRLAGGPAANYEQYF. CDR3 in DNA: TGTGCCAGCAGTTACCGACTAGCGGGGGGGCCGGCGGCTAACTACGAGCAGTACTTC.

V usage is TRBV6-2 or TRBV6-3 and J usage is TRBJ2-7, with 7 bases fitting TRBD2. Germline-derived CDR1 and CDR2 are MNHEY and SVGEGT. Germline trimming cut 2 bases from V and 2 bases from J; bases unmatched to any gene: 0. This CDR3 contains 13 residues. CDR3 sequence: CASSYGRAYEQYV. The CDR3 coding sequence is TGTGCCAGCAGTTACGGGAGGGCCTACGAGCAGTACGTC.

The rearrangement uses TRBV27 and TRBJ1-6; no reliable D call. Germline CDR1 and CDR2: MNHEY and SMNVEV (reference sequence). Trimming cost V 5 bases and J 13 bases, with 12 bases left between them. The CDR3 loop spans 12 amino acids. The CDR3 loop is CASSPFDWPLHF. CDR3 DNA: TGTGCCAGCAGTCCCTTTGATTGGCCCCTCCACTTT.

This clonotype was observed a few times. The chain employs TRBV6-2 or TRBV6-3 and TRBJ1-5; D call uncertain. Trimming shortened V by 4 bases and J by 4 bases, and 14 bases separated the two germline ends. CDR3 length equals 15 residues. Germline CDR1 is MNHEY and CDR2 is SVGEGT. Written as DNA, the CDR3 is TGTGCCAGCAGTTCTTGGACGGACCCGAATCAGCCCCAGCATTTT. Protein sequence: CASSSWTDPNQPQHF.

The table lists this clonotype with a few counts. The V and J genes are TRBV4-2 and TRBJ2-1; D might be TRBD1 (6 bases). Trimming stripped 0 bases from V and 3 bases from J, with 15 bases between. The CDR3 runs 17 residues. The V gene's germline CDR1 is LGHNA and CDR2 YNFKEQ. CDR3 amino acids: CASSQDYWGLSYNEQFF. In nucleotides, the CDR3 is TGTGCCAGCAGCCAAGATTATTGGGGGCTTAGCTACAATGAGCAGTTCTTC.

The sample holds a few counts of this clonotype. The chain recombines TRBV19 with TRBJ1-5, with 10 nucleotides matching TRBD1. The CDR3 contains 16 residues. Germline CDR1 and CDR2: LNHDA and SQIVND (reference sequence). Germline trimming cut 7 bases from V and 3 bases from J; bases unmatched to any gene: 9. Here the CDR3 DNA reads TGTGCCAGTATAGGGGACAGGGGTCTTTTCAATCAGCCCCAGCATTTT. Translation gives CASIGDRGLFNQPQHF.

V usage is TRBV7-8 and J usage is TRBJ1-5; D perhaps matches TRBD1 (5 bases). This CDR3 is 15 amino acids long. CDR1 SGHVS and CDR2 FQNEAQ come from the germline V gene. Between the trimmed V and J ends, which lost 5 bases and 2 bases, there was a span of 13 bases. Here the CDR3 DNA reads TGTGCCAGCAGCCGGCGGGGGGGAGGCAATCAGCCCCAGCATTTT. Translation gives CASSRRGGGNQPQHF.

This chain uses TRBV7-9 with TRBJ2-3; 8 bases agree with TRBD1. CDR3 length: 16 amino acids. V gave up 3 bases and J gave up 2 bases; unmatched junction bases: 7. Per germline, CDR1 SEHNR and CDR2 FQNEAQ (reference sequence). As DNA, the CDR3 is TGTGCCAGCAGCTTTTGGCAGGGGGCCCTCACAGATACGCAGTATTTT. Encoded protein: CASSFWQGALTDTQYF.

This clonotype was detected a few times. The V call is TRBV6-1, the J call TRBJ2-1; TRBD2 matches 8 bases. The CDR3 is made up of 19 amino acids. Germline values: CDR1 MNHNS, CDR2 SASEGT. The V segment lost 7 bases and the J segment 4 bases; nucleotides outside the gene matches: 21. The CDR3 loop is CASKFLAGGQLYTYNEQFF. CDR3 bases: TGTGCCAGCAAATTTCTGGCGGGGGGCCAGTTATACACATACAATGAGCAGTTCTTC.

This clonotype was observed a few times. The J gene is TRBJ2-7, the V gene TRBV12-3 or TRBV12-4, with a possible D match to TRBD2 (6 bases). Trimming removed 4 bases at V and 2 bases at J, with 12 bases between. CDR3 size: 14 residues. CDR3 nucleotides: TGTGCCAGCAGTTACACCGGGACTCCCTACGAGCAGTACTTC. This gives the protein CASSYTGTPYEQYF.

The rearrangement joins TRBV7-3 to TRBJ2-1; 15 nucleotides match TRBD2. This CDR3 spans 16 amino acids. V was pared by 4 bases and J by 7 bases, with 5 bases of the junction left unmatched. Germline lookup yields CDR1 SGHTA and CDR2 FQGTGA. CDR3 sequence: CASSYGLAGGHNEQFF. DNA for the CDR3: TGTGCCAGCAGCTACGGACTAGCGGGGGGGCATAATGAGCAGTTCTTC.

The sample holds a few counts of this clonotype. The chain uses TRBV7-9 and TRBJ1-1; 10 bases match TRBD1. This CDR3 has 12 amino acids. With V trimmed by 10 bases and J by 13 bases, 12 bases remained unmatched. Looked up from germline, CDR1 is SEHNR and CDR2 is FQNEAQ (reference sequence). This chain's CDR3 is CATGQGGSEGFF. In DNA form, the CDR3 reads TGTGCCACAGGACAGGGGGGGAGTGAGGGTTTCTTT.

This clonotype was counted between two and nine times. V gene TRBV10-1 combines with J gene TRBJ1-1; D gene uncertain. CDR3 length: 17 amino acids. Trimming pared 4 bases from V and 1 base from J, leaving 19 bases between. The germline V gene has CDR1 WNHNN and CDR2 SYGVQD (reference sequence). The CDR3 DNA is TGCGCCAGCAGTGCCCTGCTTGGCAAAGATTGGAACACTGAAGCTTTCTTT. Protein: CASSALLGKDWNTEAFF.

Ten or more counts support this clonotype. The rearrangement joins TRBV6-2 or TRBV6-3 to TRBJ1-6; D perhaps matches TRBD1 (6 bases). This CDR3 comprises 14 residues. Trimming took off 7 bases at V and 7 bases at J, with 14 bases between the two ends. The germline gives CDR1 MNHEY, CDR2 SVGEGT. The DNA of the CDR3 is TGTGCCAGCACCTTGACAGGTCAAAATTCACCCCTCCACTTT. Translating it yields CASTLTGQNSPLHF.

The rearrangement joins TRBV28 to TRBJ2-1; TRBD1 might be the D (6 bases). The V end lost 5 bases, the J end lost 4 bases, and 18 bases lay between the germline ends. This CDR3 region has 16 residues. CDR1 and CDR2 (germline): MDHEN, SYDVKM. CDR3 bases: TGTGCCAGCAGTCCGTCTGCGGACAGCGCTTACAATGAGCAGTTCTTC. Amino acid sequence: CASSPSADSAYNEQFF.

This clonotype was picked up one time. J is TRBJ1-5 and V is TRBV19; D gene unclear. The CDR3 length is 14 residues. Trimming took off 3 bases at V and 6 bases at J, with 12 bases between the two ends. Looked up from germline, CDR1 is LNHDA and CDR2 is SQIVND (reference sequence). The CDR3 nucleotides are TGTGCCAGTAGTATCGCGGCGGCAGGTCAGCCCCAGCATTTT. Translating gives CASSIAAAGQPQHF.